This record concerns one T cell receptor beta chain sequence. The authors' processing: By means of reference gene primer amplification, nucleated cell counts were estimated. Only in-frame clones appear in the TCRdb table, and some are missing; sequencing was by immunoSEQ multiplex PCR. That table furnishes V, J and clone size, whereas the DNA furnished D and trimming. This table has around 72,000 clones, roughly 86% appearing once. The data stem from a study of blood T cell repertoires in COVID-19. On the study more broadly: T cells, B-cell-depleted T cells, or PBMCs provided the cDNA or gDNA that served as material.

CDR3 size: 14 residues. Germline CDR1 and CDR2: MNHEY and SVGEGT. Losses at the gene ends were 5 bases for V and 4 bases for J; bases not matched to a gene: 7. Input material: peripheral blood. This clonotype originated in a man between 45 and 60 years old with acute or convalescent COVID-19. This chain connects TRBV6-2 or TRBV6-3 to TRBJ1-2; 7 bases are shared with TRBD1. The CDR3 loop reads CASSATRDSYGYTF. The CDR3, as DNA: TGTGCCAGCAGTGCAACCCGGGACAGCTATGGCTACACCTTC.